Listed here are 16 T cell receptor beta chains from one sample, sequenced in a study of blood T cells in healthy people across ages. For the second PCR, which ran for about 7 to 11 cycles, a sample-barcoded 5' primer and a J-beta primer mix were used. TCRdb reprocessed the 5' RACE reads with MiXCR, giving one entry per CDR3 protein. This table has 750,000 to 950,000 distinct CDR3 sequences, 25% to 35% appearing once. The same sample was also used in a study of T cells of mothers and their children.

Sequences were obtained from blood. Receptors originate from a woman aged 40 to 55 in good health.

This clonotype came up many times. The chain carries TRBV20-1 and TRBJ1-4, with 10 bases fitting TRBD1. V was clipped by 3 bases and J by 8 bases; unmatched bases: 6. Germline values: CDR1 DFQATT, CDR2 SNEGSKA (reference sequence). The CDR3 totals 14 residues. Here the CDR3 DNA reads TGCAGTGCTAGTACCCGGACAGGGGGAGAAAAACTGTTTTTT. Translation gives CSASTRTGGEKLFF.

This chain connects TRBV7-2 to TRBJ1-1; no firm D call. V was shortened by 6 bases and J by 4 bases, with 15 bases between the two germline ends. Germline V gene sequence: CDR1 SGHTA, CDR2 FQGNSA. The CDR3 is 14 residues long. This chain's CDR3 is CASSQHKIPTEAFF. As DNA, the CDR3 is TGTGCCAGCAGTCAACACAAGATACCCACTGAAGCTTTCTTT.

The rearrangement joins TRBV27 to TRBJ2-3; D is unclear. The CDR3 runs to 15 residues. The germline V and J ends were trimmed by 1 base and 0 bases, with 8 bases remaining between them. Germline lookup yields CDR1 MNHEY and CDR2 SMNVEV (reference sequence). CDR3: CASSLYIRSTDTQYF. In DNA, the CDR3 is TGTGCCAGCAGTTTATACATCCGCAGCACAGATACGCAGTATTTT.

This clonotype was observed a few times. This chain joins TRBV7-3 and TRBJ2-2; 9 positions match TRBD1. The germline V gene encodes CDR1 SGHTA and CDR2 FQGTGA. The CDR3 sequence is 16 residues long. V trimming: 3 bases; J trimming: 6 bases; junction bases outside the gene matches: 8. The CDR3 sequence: CASSFYRDRAPGELFF. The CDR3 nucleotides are TGTGCCAGCAGCTTTTACCGGGACAGGGCCCCCGGGGAGCTGTTTTTT.

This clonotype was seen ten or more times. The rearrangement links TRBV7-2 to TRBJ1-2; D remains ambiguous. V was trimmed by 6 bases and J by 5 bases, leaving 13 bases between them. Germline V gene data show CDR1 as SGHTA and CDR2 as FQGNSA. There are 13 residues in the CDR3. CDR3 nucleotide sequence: TGTGCCAGCAGTAGCCCAGGACGGTATGGCTACACCTTC. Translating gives CASSSPGRYGYTF.

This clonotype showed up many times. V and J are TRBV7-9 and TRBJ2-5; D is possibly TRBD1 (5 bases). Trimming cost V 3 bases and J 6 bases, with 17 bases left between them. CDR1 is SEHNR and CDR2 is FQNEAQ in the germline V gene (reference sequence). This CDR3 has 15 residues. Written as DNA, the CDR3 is TGTGCCAGCAGCTTTTGGGGCCCTCACGAAAAGACCCAGTACTTC. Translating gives CASSFWGPHEKTQYF.

The CDR3 nucleotides are TGTGCCAGCAGCGAGAGGACAGCCTCGAACACTGAAGCTTTCTTT. Translating gives CASSERTASNTEAFF. V gene TRBV11-2 combines with J gene TRBJ1-1; D possibly corresponds to TRBD1 (6 bases). Germline-derived CDR1 and CDR2 are SGHAT and FQNNGV. The V gene lost 5 bases and the J gene lost 1 base, with 14 bases spanning the gap. The CDR3 runs 15 residues. Combining the CDR3 with reference TRBV11-2 and TRBJ1-1 gives the whole variable domain EAGVAQSPRYKIIEKRQSVAFWCNPISGHATLYWYQQILGQGPKLLIQFQNNGVVDDSQLPKDRFSAERLKGVDSTLKIQPAKLEDSAVYLCASSERTASNTEAFFGQGTRLTVV.

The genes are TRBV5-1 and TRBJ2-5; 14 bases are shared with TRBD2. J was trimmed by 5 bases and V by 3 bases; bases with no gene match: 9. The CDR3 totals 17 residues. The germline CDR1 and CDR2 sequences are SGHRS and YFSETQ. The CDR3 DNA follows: TGCGCCAGCAGCTACGGGACTAGCGGGGGAGGTGGCGAGACCCAGTACTTC. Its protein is CASSYGTSGGGGETQYF.

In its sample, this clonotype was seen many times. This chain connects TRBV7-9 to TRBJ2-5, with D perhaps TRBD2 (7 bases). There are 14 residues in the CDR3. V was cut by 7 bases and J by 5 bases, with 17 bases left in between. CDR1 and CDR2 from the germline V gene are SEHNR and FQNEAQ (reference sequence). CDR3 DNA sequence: TGTGCCAGCAACAGGGACTATACGTGGGAGACCCAGTACTTC. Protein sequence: CASNRDYTWETQYF.

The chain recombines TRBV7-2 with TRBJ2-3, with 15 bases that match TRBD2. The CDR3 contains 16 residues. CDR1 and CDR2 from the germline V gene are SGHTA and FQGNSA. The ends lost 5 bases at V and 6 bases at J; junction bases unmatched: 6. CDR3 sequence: CASSRTSGGARDTQYF. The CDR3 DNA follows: TGTGCCAGCAGCAGGACTAGCGGGGGGGCAAGGGATACGCAGTATTTT.

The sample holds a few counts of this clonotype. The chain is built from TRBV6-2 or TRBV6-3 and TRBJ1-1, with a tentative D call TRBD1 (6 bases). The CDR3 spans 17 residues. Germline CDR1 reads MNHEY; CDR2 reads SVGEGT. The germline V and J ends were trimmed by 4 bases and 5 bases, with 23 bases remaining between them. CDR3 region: CASSSSRLDRLDTEAFF. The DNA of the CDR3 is TGTGCCAGCAGTTCCTCTCGGTTAGACAGGCTGGATACTGAAGCTTTCTTT.

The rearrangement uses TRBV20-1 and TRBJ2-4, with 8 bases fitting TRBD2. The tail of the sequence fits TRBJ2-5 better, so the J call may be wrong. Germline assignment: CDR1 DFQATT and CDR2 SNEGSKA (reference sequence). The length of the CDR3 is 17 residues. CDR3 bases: TGCAGTGCTAGAGATGTGGGACTAGGGGCGGGTTGGGAGACCCAGTACTTC. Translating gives CSARDVGLGAGWETQYF.

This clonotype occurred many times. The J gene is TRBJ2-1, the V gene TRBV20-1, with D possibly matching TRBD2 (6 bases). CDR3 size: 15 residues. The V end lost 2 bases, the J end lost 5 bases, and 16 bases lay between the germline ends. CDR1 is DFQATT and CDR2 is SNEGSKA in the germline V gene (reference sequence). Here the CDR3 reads CSARFGGAGNNEQFF. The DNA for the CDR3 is TGCAGTGCTAGATTTGGCGGGGCCGGAAACAATGAGCAGTTCTTC.

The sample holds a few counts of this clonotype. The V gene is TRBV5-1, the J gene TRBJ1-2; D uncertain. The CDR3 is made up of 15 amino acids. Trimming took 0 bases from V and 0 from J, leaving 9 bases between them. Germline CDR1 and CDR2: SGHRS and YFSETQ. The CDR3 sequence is CASSLEPGANYGYTF. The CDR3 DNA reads TGCGCCAGCAGCTTGGAACCAGGAGCTAACTATGGCTACACCTTC.

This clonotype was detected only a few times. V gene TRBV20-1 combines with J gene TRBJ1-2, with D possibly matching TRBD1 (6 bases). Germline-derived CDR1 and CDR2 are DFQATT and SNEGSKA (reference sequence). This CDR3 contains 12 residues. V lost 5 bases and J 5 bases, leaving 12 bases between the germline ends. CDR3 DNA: TGCAGTGCTTACGGGGGGGCGTATGGCTACACCTTC. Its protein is CSAYGGAYGYTF.

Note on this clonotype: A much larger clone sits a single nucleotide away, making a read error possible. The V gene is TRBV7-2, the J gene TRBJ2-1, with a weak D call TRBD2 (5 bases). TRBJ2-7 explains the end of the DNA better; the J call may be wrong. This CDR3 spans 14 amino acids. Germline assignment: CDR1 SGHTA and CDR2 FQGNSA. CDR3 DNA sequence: TGTGCCAGCGGACTTCGAGGATCCTACAATGAGCAGTACTTC. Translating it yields CASGLRGSYNEQYF.